Listed below are T cell receptor beta chains from one sample, sequenced in a study of type 1 regulatory T cells. Their specific antigens are unknown. Via MiXCR, TCRdb re-called the reads, giving one row per CDR3 protein. The sample consists of 25,000 or so distinct CDR3 sequences, 72% of them appearing once. Sequencing was done on a sample of cultured T cells, either the whole culture or a sorted T cell fraction (not recorded which). The receptors were sampled from a human donor in good health. Both conserved end residues are part of each CDR3. A D gene is named only where the DNA matches it firmly. Not every row has a clone size; where given, it reads once, few, many or a size class.

>TRBJ2-1|TRBV7-2|-|14|-
TGTGCCAGCAGCTTATCCGGGACCTACAATGAGCAGTTCTTC
CASSLSGTYNEQFF
>TRBJ1-5|TRBV12-3/TRBV12-4|-|14|TRBD1
TGTGCCAGCAGTGCTTCAGGGGGAAAACAGCCCCAGCATTTT
CASSASGGKQPQHF
>TRBJ2-3|TRBV7-7|-|14|-
TGTGCCAGCAGCCAAACCGGGGGCACAGATACGCAGTATTTT
CASSQTGGTDTQYF
>TRBJ1-4|TRBV6-6|-|15|-
TGTGCCAGCACTTGGGGCCCAGCAACTAATGAAAAACTGTTTTTT
CASTWGPATNEKLFF
>TRBJ2-2|TRBV5-1|-|17|-
TGCGCCAGCAGCTTGGATGCTGGCGGGTCGAACACCGGGGAGCTGTTTTTT
CASSLDAGGSNTGELFF
>TRBJ2-7|TRBV5-4|once|15|TRBD1
TGTGCCAGCAGCAACGGACCGGGACAGGGGTACGAGCAGTACTTC
CASSNGPGQGYEQYF
>TRBJ2-7|TRBV20-1|-|14|TRBD2
TGCAGTGCTCTGTTAGCGGGGGGGCCCTACGAGCAGTACTTC
CSALLAGGPYEQYF
>TRBJ2-1|TRBV20-1|-|14|-
TGCAGTGCTATCGGAAGCCGGAACTACAATGAGCAGTTCTTC
CSAIGSRNYNEQFF
>TRBJ2-3|TRBV12-3/TRBV12-4|-|16|TRBD2
TGTGCCAGCAGTATGACTAGCGGGGGGGGTAGAGATACGCAGTATTTT
CASSMTSGGGRDTQYF
>TRBJ1-1|TRBV15|few|13|-
TGTGCCACCAGCAGAGGCACACTCGACGGAGCTTTCTTT
CATSRGTLDGAFF
>TRBJ2-4|TRBV5-1|once|16|-
TGCGCCAGCAGCTCCGGGCAGGGTGGAGGGGAAAACATTCAGTACTTC
CASSSGQGGGENIQYF
>TRBJ2-1|TRBV5-1|few|14|TRBD1
TGCGCCAGCAGCTTGGCCAGGGGGCGGGATGAGCAGTTCTTC
CASSLARGRDEQFF
>TRBJ2-7|TRBV24-1|-|12|-
TGTGCCACTAGTGGCGGTCTCGGGGAGCAGTACTTC
CATSGGLGEQYF
>TRBJ1-2|TRBV12-3/TRBV12-4|once|14|-
TGTGCCAGCAGTTTAAGCAGGTTTAACTATGGCTACACCTTC
CASSLSRFNYGYTF
>TRBJ2-5|TRBV20-1|-|13|-
TGCAGTGCTAGACGGGACCGGGGAGAGACCCAGTACTTC
CSARRDRGETQYF
>TRBJ1-3|TRBV29-1|once|15|TRBD1
TGCAGCGTGGCAGACAGGGGGGTCTCTGGAAACACCATATATTTT
CSVADRGVSGNTIYF
>TRBJ2-3|TRBV6-1|-|15|TRBD2
TGTGCCAGCAGAGAGCTAGCGGGGGGGACAGATACGCAGTATTTT
CASRELAGGTDTQYF
>TRBJ1-1|TRBV12-3/TRBV12-4|-|13|-
TGTGCCAGCACCCGGGGAGGAGGCACTGAAGCTTTCTTT
CASTRGGGTEAFF
>TRBJ1-3|TRBV2|-|16|-
TGTGCCAGCAGTTATGGACGCAGCAACTCTGGAAACACCATATATTTT
CASSYGRSNSGNTIYF
>TRBJ2-3|TRBV2|-|15|TRBD2
TGTGCCAGCAGTGAACAGCTAGCGGGTGTCGATACGCAGTATTTT
CASSEQLAGVDTQYF
>TRBJ2-7|TRBV20-1|-|16|TRBD2
TGCAGTGCTAGACCGTTAGCGGGGGGGTTAGCCTACGAGCAGTACTTC
CSARPLAGGLAYEQYF
>TRBJ2-2|TRBV12-3/TRBV12-4|-|15|-
TGTGCCAGCAGTTTCGCAGGGGGGAGGACCGGGGAGCTGTTTTTT
CASSFAGGRTGELFF
>TRBJ1-2|TRBV5-1|-|19|TRBD1
TGCGCCAGCAGCTTCCTAGAACTCCGGGACAGGGGCAAACGGTATGGCTACACCTTC
CASSFLELRDRGKRYGYTF
>TRBJ2-5|TRBV28|-|14|-
TGTGCCAGCAGACCTCTAGCGAACCAAGAGACCCAGTACTTC
CASRPLANQETQYF
>TRBJ2-1|TRBV20-1|-|15|-
TGCAGTGCTAGAGATCCCCTAGTAACCTACAATGAGCAGTTCTTC
CSARDPLVTYNEQFF
>TRBJ2-3|TRBV20-1|-|14|TRBD1
TGCAGTGCTGGACAGGGGGCAAGCACAGATACGCAGTATTTT
CSAGQGASTDTQYF
>TRBJ1-4|TRBV5-1|-|14|TRBD1
TGCGCCAGCAGCCCCGGGACAGGGTTTGAAAAACTGTTTTTT
CASSPGTGFEKLFF
>TRBJ1-6|TRBV5-1|-|11|-
TGCGCCAGCTTCGACGGTGGACCCCTCCACTTT
CASFDGGPLHF
>TRBJ2-5|TRBV9|-|15|TRBD2
TGTGCCAGCAGTGCCGGGCTAGCGGGGCAAGAGACCCAGTACTTC
CASSAGLAGQETQYF